This section outlines one T cell receptor beta chain sequence together with its context. The specificity of this receptor is unknown. Base qualities are not provided; no much larger clone lies one nucleotide away. TCRbeta CDR3 regions were amplified from genomic DNA using the immunoSEQ Assay, a bias-controlled multiplex PCR. From the authors' description of their analysis: The number of nucleated cells in each sample was estimated from the amplification of reference gene primers within the assay. Sequence reads were collapsed and filtered to measure the absolute abundance of every unique TCRbeta CDR3 rearrangement. Productive Simpson clonality was computed per sample as the square root of Simpson's diversity index over productive rearrangements. TCRdb re-hosts the immuneACCESS table, in-frame sequences only. Its copies lack some clones; in the studies checked, an unresolved V gene accounts for under half of them, and the cause for the rest is not known. From that table come the V and J calls and clone size; the DNA was used to work out D and trimming. Within this sample are approximately 150,000 clones, with roughly nine tenths of them counted one time only. Approximately 4% of the sample rests with the top ten.

These data originate in a study of blood T cell repertoires in COVID-19 (dated by TCRdb to the early 2020s). Regarding the complete study: Samples from collaborators originated in the United States, Italy and Spain and spanned both the acute and convalescent phases of COVID-19. The material from the prospective study consisted of cDNA or gDNA derived from T cells, B-cell-depleted T cells, or PBMCs. Subjects who had been exposed to COVID-19, were actively infected with it, or had recovered from it provided the deeply sampled blood TCRbeta repertoires that made up the dataset. A freely available public database, intended as a resource for researchers studying the immune response to SARS-CoV-2, is where the repertoires were released. The samples were drawn from two sources: the first 160 participants of the ongoing ImmuneRACE study, and 1,254 subjects contributed by 6 global collaborators. Nearly every sample came with metadata listing a de-identified subject ID, COVID-19 status, age in years and sex. HLA class I and class II types, where available, came from metadata supplied by the sample provider rather than from assay-based typing.

For this chain, trimming is 2 bases at the V end and 4 bases at the J end, and the number of junction bases without a gene match is 1. Its CDR3 holds 14 amino acids, cysteine through phenylalanine. Only CDR3 DNA is held: 42 bases, read in frame from base 1. The germline V gene encodes CDR1 MNHNS and CDR2 SASEGT. Whole blood was collected in K2EDTA tubes by collaborating institutions according to the institutions' own protocols. For TCRbeta analysis, collaborator samples were shipped as frozen whole blood, as isolated PBMCs, or as DNA extracted from either sample type. Results the study describes overall, beyond this receptor: How much clinical and demographic metadata was included differed by source and by participant, and the metadata was provided uncurated.

This TCR was recovered from a woman in her sixties or seventies with acute or convalescent COVID-19. The specimen sequenced was peripheral blood. In this chain, TRBV6-1 is recombined with TRBJ2-5; 10 nucleotides in the junction match TRBD1. The nucleotides read TGTGCCAGCAGTGAAAGACAGGGGGCAGAGACCCAGTACTTC. It is translated as CASSERQGAETQYF.